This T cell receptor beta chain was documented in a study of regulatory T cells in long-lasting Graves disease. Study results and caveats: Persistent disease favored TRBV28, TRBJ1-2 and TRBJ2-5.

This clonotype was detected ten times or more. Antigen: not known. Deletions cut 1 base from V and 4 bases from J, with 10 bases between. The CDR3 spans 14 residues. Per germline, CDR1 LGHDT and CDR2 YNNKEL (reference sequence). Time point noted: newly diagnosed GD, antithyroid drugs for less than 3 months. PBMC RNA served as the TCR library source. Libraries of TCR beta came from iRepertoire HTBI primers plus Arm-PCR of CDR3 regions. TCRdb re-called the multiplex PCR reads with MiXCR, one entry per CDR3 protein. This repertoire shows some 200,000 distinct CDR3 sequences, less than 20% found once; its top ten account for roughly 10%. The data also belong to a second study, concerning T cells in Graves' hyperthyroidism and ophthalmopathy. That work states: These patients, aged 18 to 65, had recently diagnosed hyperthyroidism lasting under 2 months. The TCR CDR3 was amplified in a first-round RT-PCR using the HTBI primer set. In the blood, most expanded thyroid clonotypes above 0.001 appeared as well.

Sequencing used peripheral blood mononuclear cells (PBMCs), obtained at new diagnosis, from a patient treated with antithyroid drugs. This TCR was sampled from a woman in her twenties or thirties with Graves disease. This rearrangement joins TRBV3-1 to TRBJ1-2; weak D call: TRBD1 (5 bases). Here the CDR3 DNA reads TGTGCCAGCAGCCAAGGAATAGGGGTCTATGGCTACACCTTC. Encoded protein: CASSQGIGVYGYTF.